Listed below are T cell receptor beta chains from one sample, sequenced in a study of T-cell memory formation after mild COVID-19. MiXCR, run by TCRdb on the 5' RACE reads, gives a single entry per CDR3 protein. The sample lists approximately 430,000 distinct CDR3 sequences, more than 20% occurring once. The sample was PBMCs or a T cell subset sorted from them (not recorded which). The receptors here all came from an adult woman who had mild COVID-19 (a few samples of this study predate the infection). Cell type and time point are not known. CDR3s include the opening cysteine and the closing phenylalanine or tryptophan. D genes are given only for firm matches. Clone size is shown for a subset of rows, as once, few, many or a class of expanded clone.

j_gene: TRBJ2-7; abundance: NA; v_gene: TRBV5-4; d_gene: NA; CDR3aa: CASSFLSGTYEQYF; CDR3nt: TGTGCCAGCAGCTTCCTTAGCGGAACTTACGAGCAGTACTTC
j_gene: TRBJ1-6; abundance: NA; v_gene: TRBV6-1; d_gene: NA; CDR3aa: CATEPGASNSPLHF; CDR3nt: TGTGCCACCGAACCGGGAGCCTCTAATTCACCCCTCCACTTT
j_gene: TRBJ2-1; abundance: NA; v_gene: TRBV12-3/TRBV12-4; d_gene: NA; CDR3aa: CASSPLGGRRTDEQFF; CDR3nt: TGTGCCAGCAGTCCCCTGGGCGGCAGGCGCACTGATGAGCAGTTCTTC
j_gene: TRBJ2-1; abundance: few; v_gene: TRBV5-1; d_gene: TRBD2; CDR3aa: CASTVLAGEGNEQFF; CDR3nt: TGCGCCAGCACCGTACTAGCGGGAGAAGGCAATGAGCAGTTCTTC
j_gene: TRBJ1-1; abundance: NA; v_gene: TRBV5-1; d_gene: TRBD1; CDR3aa: CASSFQGQGRGEAFF; CDR3nt: TGCGCCAGCAGCTTTCAAGGACAGGGACGGGGTGAAGCTTTCTTT
j_gene: TRBJ2-1; abundance: few; v_gene: TRBV7-8; d_gene: NA; CDR3aa: CASSLAQNEQFF; CDR3nt: TGTGCCAGCAGCTTAGCGCAGAATGAGCAGTTCTTC
j_gene: TRBJ1-1; abundance: NA; v_gene: TRBV5-1; d_gene: TRBD1; CDR3aa: CASSSQGVAFF; CDR3nt: TGCGCCAGCAGCTCGCAGGGGGTGGCTTTCTTT
j_gene: TRBJ2-5; abundance: few; v_gene: TRBV20-1; d_gene: TRBD2; CDR3aa: CSASGREGLETQYF; CDR3nt: TGCAGTGCTAGTGGGCGGGAGGGCCTGGAGACCCAGTACTTC
j_gene: TRBJ2-1; abundance: NA; v_gene: TRBV29-1; d_gene: NA; CDR3aa: CSGSQGLGREQFF; CDR3nt: TGCAGCGGTAGTCAGGGACTTGGGAGGGAGCAGTTCTTC
j_gene: TRBJ2-7; abundance: NA; v_gene: TRBV5-1; d_gene: NA; CDR3aa: CASSFGDYSSYEQYF; CDR3nt: TGCGCCAGCAGCTTCGGAGACTACTCATCCTACGAGCAGTACTTC
j_gene: TRBJ1-2; abundance: few; v_gene: TRBV30; d_gene: NA; CDR3aa: CAWSFRARTATGDYGYTF; CDR3nt: TGTGCCTGGAGTTTTAGGGCACGGACGGCGACGGGAGACTATGGCTACACCTTC
j_gene: TRBJ2-5; abundance: few; v_gene: TRBV7-7; d_gene: NA; CDR3aa: CASSPGIQRETQYF; CDR3nt: TGTGCCAGCAGCCCCGGGATCCAAAGGGAGACCCAGTACTTC
j_gene: TRBJ2-1; abundance: NA; v_gene: TRBV20-1; d_gene: NA; CDR3aa: CSAPREGESSYNEQFF; CDR3nt: TGCAGTGCTCCCAGGGAGGGGGAGAGCTCCTACAATGAGCAGTTCTTC
j_gene: TRBJ2-2; abundance: NA; v_gene: TRBV4-1; d_gene: TRBD1; CDR3aa: CASSQQDRGLDGELFF; CDR3nt: TGCGCCAGCAGCCAGCAAGACAGGGGGCTTGACGGGGAGCTGTTTTTT
j_gene: TRBJ1-2; abundance: many; v_gene: TRBV5-8; d_gene: TRBD1; CDR3aa: CASSRLRTGSANYGYTF; CDR3nt: TGTGCCAGCAGCAGGCTACGGACAGGGTCGGCTAACTATGGCTACACCTTC
j_gene: TRBJ2-3; abundance: few; v_gene: TRBV12-3/TRBV12-4; d_gene: NA; CDR3aa: CASSLKEDTQYF; CDR3nt: TGTGCCAGCAGTTTAAAGGAGGATACGCAGTATTTT
j_gene: TRBJ2-3; abundance: few; v_gene: TRBV2; d_gene: NA; CDR3aa: CASSEGQVHMNTQYF; CDR3nt: TGTGCCAGCAGTGAAGGGCAGGTCCACATGAATACGCAGTATTTT
j_gene: TRBJ2-1; abundance: NA; v_gene: TRBV27; d_gene: NA; CDR3aa: CASSVSGTFNEQFF; CDR3nt: TGTGCCAGCAGTGTATCCGGGACATTCAATGAGCAGTTCTTC
j_gene: TRBJ2-6; abundance: NA; v_gene: TRBV5-5; d_gene: NA; CDR3aa: CASSSLVRDTTGANVLTF; CDR3nt: TGTGCCAGCAGCTCCCTAGTGAGGGACACAACTGGGGCCAACGTCCTGACTTTC
j_gene: TRBJ2-3; abundance: few; v_gene: TRBV5-1; d_gene: NA; CDR3aa: CASSLDWTDTQYF; CDR3nt: TGCGCCAGCAGTTTGGATTGGACAGATACGCAGTATTTT
j_gene: TRBJ1-5; abundance: NA; v_gene: TRBV7-2; d_gene: TRBD1; CDR3aa: CASRQTGYSNQPQHF; CDR3nt: TGTGCCAGCAGACAGACAGGGTATAGCAATCAGCCCCAGCATTTT
j_gene: TRBJ2-2; abundance: few; v_gene: TRBV11-3; d_gene: TRBD1; CDR3aa: CASSQTGGLANTGELFF; CDR3nt: TGTGCCAGCAGTCAAACAGGGGGGCTCGCGAACACCGGGGAGCTGTTTTTT
j_gene: TRBJ2-1; abundance: NA; v_gene: TRBV5-8; d_gene: NA; CDR3aa: CASSFAPRHYNEQFF; CDR3nt: TGTGCCAGCAGCTTTGCCCCGCGGCACTACAATGAGCAGTTCTTC